Below are 20 T cell receptor beta chains sequenced from a single sample in a study of blood T cells in healthy people across ages. With a J-beta primer mix and a sample-barcoded 5' primer, a second PCR ran about 7 to 11 cycles. From the 5' RACE reads, TCRdb called clonotypes with MiXCR, one entry per CDR3 protein. This table has about 400,000 distinct CDR3 sequences, about 49% appearing once. The sequenced sample consisted of blood. All receptors derive from a man aged 55 to 69 in good health.

This clonotype was seen a handful of times. V and J are TRBV7-9 and TRBJ2-7; weak D call: TRBD2 (5 bases). CDR3 length equals 16 residues. V lost 5 bases to trimming and J lost 3 bases, with 20 bases between them. Per germline, CDR1 SEHNR and CDR2 FQNEAQ (reference sequence). Written as DNA, the CDR3 is TGTGCCAGCAGCCCCGCCGAGGGCGGAATCGGCTACGAGCAGTACTTC. It specifies CASSPAEGGIGYEQYF. The variable domain in full, with the rest retrieved from reference TRBV7-9 and TRBJ2-7, is DTGVSQNPRHKITKRGQNVTFRCDPISEHNRLYWYRQTLGQGPEFLTYFQNEAQLEKSRLLSDRFSAERPKGSFSTLEIQRTEQGDSAMYLCASSPAEGGIGYEQYFGPGTRLTVT.

The rearrangement links TRBV20-1 to TRBJ2-1, with 11 bases fitting TRBD2. The CDR3 spans 15 residues. CDR1 is DFQATT and CDR2 is SNEGSKA in the germline V gene (reference sequence). V was clipped by 3 bases and J by 5 bases; unmatched bases: 6. The CDR3 sequence is CSASISGRDNNEQFF. The DNA for the CDR3 is TGCAGTGCTAGTATTAGCGGGAGGGATAACAATGAGCAGTTCTTC.

The CDR3 loop is CASSYSSVPSYEQYF. Written as DNA, the CDR3 is TGTGCCAGCAGTTACTCGAGCGTACCCTCCTACGAGCAGTACTTC. V usage is TRBV6-5 and J usage is TRBJ2-7; no reliable D call. There are 15 residues in the CDR3. V was trimmed by 0 bases and J by 0 bases, leaving 9 bases between them. Looked up from germline, CDR1 is MNHEY and CDR2 is SVGAGI.

This clonotype was observed a few times. V usage is TRBV12-3 or TRBV12-4 and J usage is TRBJ2-5; D gene ambiguous. There are 14 residues in the CDR3. Deletions cut 2 bases from V and 4 bases from J, with 11 bases between. The CDR3 nucleotides read TGTGCCAGCAGTTTATTGACCCTGCGAGAGACCCAGTACTTC. This encodes CASSLLTLRETQYF.

The table lists this clonotype with a few counts. The chain joins TRBV6-5 to TRBJ2-3; D perhaps matches TRBD1 (6 bases). CDR1 and CDR2 from the germline V gene are MNHEY and SVGAGI. The length of the CDR3 is 14 residues. V was shortened by 5 bases and J by 12 bases, with 21 bases between the two germline ends. CDR3 nucleotide sequence: TGTGCCAGCAGTAACCACCGGGACACGGACGCCCAGTATTTT. It codes for CASSNHRDTDAQYF.

This clonotype occurred once. The rearrangement uses TRBV29-1 and TRBJ2-3; 7 positions match TRBD2. The CDR3 runs to 14 residues. Trimming took 3 bases from V and 5 from J; bases not matched to a gene: 8. From germline, CDR1 is SQVTM and CDR2 ANQGSEA. The CDR3 reads CSVDSTRGGDTQYF. The CDR3 region has the DNA TGCAGCGTTGATTCCACCCGCGGGGGAGATACGCAGTATTTT.

This chain joins TRBV5-4 and TRBJ2-3; D unclear. From germline, CDR1 is SGHNT and CDR2 YYREEE (reference sequence). The germline V and J ends were trimmed by 4 bases and 0 bases, with 12 bases remaining between them. This CDR3 has 15 amino acids. CDR3 residues: CASSPSASSTDTQYF. In DNA, the CDR3 is TGTGCCAGCAGCCCCTCAGCTAGTAGCACAGATACGCAGTATTTT. Complete variable domain (other parts from reference TRBV5-4 and TRBJ2-3): ETGVTQSPTHLIKTRGQQVTLRCSSQSGHNTVSWYQQALGQGPQFIFQYYREEENGRGNFPPRFSGLQFPNYSSELNVNALELDDSALYLCASSPSASSTDTQYFGPGTRLTVL.

The table lists this clonotype with a count of one. This chain connects TRBV6-2 or TRBV6-3 to TRBJ1-6; D unresolved. V was shortened by 6 bases and J by 10 bases, with 16 bases between the two germline ends. This CDR3 spans 14 amino acids. The germline gives CDR1 MNHEY, CDR2 SVGEGT. As DNA, the CDR3 is TGTGCCAGCAGAGGCGGACCCACGGGCTCACCCCTCCACTTT. Protein: CASRGGPTGSPLHF.

The rearrangement joins TRBV5-1 to TRBJ2-7; D perhaps matches TRBD2 (6 bases). The V gene's germline CDR1 is SGHRS and CDR2 YFSETQ. This CDR3 region has 18 residues. Trimming took off 0 bases at V and 0 bases at J, with 19 bases between the two ends. Here the CDR3 DNA reads TGCGCCAGCAGCTTGGCCGGTAGTGCGGGGACCAGCTCCTACGAGCAGTACTTC. Amino acid sequence: CASSLAGSAGTSSYEQYF.

The chain links TRBV20-1 to TRBJ2-7; D is possibly TRBD1 (6 bases). The CDR3 sequence is 12 residues long. The germline V gene encodes CDR1 DFQATT and CDR2 SNEGSKA (reference sequence). The CDR3 reads CITGQGTYEQYF. The CDR3 DNA reads as TGCATCACCGGCCAGGGGACGTACGAGCAGTACTTC.

This clonotype came up once. The chain links TRBV7-2 to TRBJ2-3; D is unresolved. Germline V CDR1 and CDR2: SGHTA, FQGNSA. The CDR3 spans 15 residues. V was shortened by 0 bases and J by 2 bases, with 9 bases between the two germline ends. As DNA, the CDR3 is TGTGCCAGCAGCTTAGCGCCCCTTAACACAGATACGCAGTATTTT. It is translated as CASSLAPLNTDTQYF.

This clonotype was seen more than once but under ten times. The gene calls are TRBV7-2 and TRBJ1-2; D might be TRBD1 (6 bases). V was pared by 1 base and J by 10 bases, with 22 bases between. This CDR3 is 16 amino acids long. The germline V gene has CDR1 SGHTA and CDR2 FQGNSA. CDR3 in amino acids: CASSLDRGRTKRTYTF. CDR3 sequence (DNA): TGTGCCAGCAGCTTAGATAGGGGGAGGACAAAGAGGACCTACACCTTC.

The gene calls are TRBV2 and TRBJ2-7; 14 bases line up with TRBD2. The V and J ends lost 7 bases and 1 base, in that order; junction bases with no gene match: 12. There are 18 residues in the CDR3. Germline lookup yields CDR1 SNHLY and CDR2 FYNNEI. CDR3 sequence: CASTTQPGLAGVSYEQYF. In DNA form, the CDR3 reads TGTGCCAGCACTACACAACCGGGACTAGCGGGGGTGTCCTACGAGCAGTACTTC.

This chain joins TRBV20-1 and TRBJ2-1; D uncertain. This CDR3 comprises 12 residues. The ends were cut back, 6 bases at V and 6 bases at J, with 12 bases in the middle. Germline loops: CDR1 DFQATT, CDR2 SNEGSKA (reference sequence). CDR3 nucleotide sequence: TGCAGTGCCAAAGTTTCGGCCAATGAGCAGTTCTTC. It codes for CSAKVSANEQFF.

To note about this clonotype: This may be a read error: a much more frequent sequence differs by one nucleotide. V and J are TRBV5-1 and TRBJ2-4; D is possibly TRBD2 (7 bases). V was pared by 4 bases and J by 5 bases, with 13 bases between. The germline V gene encodes CDR1 SGHRS and CDR2 YFSETQ. This CDR3 is 14 amino acids long. CDR3 DNA sequence: TGCGCCAGCAGCGTGGGGGGGCCTGAAAACATTCAGTACTTC. The encoded protein is CASSVGGPENIQYF.

The CDR3 DNA follows: TGTGCCAGCGTGTCGGCGGGGGGTGGGGATACGCAGTATTTT. Amino acid sequence: CASVSAGGGDTQYF. The rearrangement links TRBV6-6 to TRBJ2-3; TRBD2 aligns across 8 bases. This CDR3 is built from 14 residues. The V segment lost 8 bases and the J segment 6 bases; nucleotides outside the gene matches: 10. CDR1 is MNHNY and CDR2 is SVGAGI in the germline V gene (reference sequence).

This clonotype was seen many times. The chain links TRBV20-1 to TRBJ2-7; 9 bases are shared with TRBD1. CDR1 and CDR2 (germline): DFQATT, SNEGSKA (reference sequence). The CDR3 sequence is 16 residues long. V trimming: 1 base; J trimming: 4 bases; junction bases outside the gene matches: 11. The CDR3 region has the DNA TGCAGTGCTAGAGGATCCTCTGGGACAGGGCTTTACGAGCAGTACTTC. Translating gives CSARGSSGTGLYEQYF.

This clonotype came up a few times. This chain links TRBV2 with TRBJ1-6; TRBD1 aligns across 9 bases. Germline loops: CDR1 SNHLY, CDR2 FYNNEI. The J segment lost 6 bases and the V segment lost 6 bases, leaving 3 bases of the junction unmatched. The CDR3 is 14 residues long. CDR3 in DNA: TGTGCCAGCAGGGGACAGGGAATTAATTCACCCCTCCACTTT. As protein: CASRGQGINSPLHF. Looking up the rest from reference TRBV2 and TRBJ1-6 gives the full variable domain: EPEVTQTPSHQVTQMGQEVILRCVPISNHLYFYWYRQILGQKVEFLVSFYNNEISEKSEIFDDQFSVERPDGSNFTLKIRSTKLEDSAMYFCASRGQGINSPLHFGNGTRLTVT.

The rearrangement joins TRBV20-1 to TRBJ2-1; the match to TRBD2 covers 11 bases. In germline, CDR1 is DFQATT, CDR2 SNEGSKA (reference sequence). The length of the CDR3 is 16 residues. The trim removed 0 bases at V and 4 bases at J, leaving 5 bases unmatched. The CDR3: CSARDPTSGRYNEQFF. The DNA for the CDR3 is TGCAGTGCTAGAGATCCTACTAGCGGGAGATACAATGAGCAGTTCTTC.

The chain recombines TRBV12-3 or TRBV12-4 with TRBJ2-6; TRBD1 aligns across 7 bases. The CDR3 has 17 amino acids. V was clipped by 6 bases and J by 1 base; unmatched bases: 9. The CDR3 spells CASSPRQGESGANVLTF. The CDR3 DNA reads TGTGCCAGCAGCCCAAGACAGGGCGAATCTGGGGCCAACGTCCTGACTTTC.